The clone carrying this TCR beta chain has only a few counts. Its antigen is not known. This sample was taken from a study of T cells after yellow fever vaccination. Study-wide points: Abundant clonotypes from the bulk population could contaminate FACS-sorted repertoires.

V gave up 5 bases and J gave up 6 bases; unmatched junction bases: 5. CDR1 SEHNR and CDR2 FQNEAQ come from the germline V gene (reference sequence). The CDR3 covers 14 residues. From the 5' RACE reads, TCRdb called clonotypes with MiXCR, one entry per CDR3 protein. This sample has some 400,000 distinct CDR3 sequences, with about 6% found just once. The material sequenced was PBMCs, taken 5 days after the yellow fever booster vaccination. This chain links TRBV7-9 with TRBJ1-5, with 9 bases matching TRBD1. The clonotype originates from a man under 40 who received the YFV17D yellow fever vaccine. The CDR3 spells CASSRGQGFQPQHF. In DNA, the CDR3 is TGTGCCAGCAGCAGGGGACAGGGTTTTCAGCCCCAGCATTTT.